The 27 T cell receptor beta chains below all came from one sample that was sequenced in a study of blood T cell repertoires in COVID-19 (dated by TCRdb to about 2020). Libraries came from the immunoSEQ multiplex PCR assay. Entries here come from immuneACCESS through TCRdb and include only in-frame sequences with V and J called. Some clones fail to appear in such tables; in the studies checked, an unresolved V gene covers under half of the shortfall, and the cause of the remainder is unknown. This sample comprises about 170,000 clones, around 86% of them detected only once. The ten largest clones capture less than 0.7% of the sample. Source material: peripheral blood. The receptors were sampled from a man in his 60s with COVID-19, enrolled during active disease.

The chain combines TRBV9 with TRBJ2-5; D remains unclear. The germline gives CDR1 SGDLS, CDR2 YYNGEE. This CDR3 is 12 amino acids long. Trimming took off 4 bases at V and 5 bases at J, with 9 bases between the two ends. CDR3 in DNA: TGTGCCAGCAGCTCTGTCGGGGAGACCCAGTACTTC. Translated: CASSSVGETQYF.

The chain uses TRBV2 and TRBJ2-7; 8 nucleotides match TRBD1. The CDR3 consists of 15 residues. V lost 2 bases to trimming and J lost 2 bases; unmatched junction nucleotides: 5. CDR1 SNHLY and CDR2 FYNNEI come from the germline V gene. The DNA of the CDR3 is TGTGCCAGCAGTGAAACCTCACAGGGGGCCTACGAGCAGTACTTC. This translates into CASSETSQGAYEQYF.

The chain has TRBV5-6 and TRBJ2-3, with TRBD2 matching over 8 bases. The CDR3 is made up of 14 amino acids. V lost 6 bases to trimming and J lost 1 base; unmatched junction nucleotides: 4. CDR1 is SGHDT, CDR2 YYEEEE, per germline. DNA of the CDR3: TGTGCCAGCAACCGGCGGGGGGGCACAGATACGCAGTATTTT. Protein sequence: CASNRRGGTDTQYF.

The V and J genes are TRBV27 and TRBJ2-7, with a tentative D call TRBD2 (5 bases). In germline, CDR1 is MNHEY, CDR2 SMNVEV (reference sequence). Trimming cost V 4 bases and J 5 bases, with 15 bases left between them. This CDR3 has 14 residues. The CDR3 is CASSSYGLRDEQYF. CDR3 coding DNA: TGTGCCAGCAGTTCCTACGGGTTGCGGGACGAGCAGTACTTC.

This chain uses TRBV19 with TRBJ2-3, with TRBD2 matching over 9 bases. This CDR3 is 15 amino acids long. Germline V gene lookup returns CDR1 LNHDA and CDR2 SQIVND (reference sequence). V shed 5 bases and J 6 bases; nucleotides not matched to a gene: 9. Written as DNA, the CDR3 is TGTGCCAGTAGTCAGGCGGGAGGGGCGGGTGATACGCAGTATTTT. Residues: CASSQAGGAGDTQYF.

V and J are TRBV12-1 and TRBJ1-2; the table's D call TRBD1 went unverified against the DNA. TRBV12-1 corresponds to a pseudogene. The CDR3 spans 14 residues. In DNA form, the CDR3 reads TGTGCCAGCAGCTTTGTCCCAAACACCTATGGCTACACCTTC. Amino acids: CASSFVPNTYGYTF.

The CDR3 nucleotides read TGTGCCAGCGGAGCGGAGGGGAGGTACGAGCAGTACTTC. Its protein product is CASGAEGRYEQYF. The rearrangement links TRBV25-1 to TRBJ2-7; a weak D match, TRBD2 (6 bases). Trimming shortened V by 8 bases and J by 4 bases, and 15 bases separated the two germline ends. In germline, CDR1 is MGHDK, CDR2 SYGVNS. There are 13 residues in the CDR3.

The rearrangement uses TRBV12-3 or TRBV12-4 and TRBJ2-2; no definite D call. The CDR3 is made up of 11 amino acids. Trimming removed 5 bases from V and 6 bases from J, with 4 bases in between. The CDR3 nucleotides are TGTGCCAGCAGTCGGGCCGGGGAGCTGTTTTTT. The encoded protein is CASSRAGELFF.

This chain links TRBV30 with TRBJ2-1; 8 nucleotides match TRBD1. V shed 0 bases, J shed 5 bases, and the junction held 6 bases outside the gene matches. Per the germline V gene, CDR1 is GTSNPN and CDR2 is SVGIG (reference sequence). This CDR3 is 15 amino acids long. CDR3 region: CAWSVGQGADNEQFF. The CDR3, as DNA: TGTGCCTGGAGTGTAGGGCAGGGGGCGGACAATGAGCAGTTCTTC.

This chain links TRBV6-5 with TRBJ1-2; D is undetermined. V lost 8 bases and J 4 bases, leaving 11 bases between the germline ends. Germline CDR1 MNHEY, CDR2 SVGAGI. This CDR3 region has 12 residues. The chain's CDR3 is CASHTQTYGYTF. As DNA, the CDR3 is TGTGCCAGCCACACGCAAACCTATGGCTACACCTTC.

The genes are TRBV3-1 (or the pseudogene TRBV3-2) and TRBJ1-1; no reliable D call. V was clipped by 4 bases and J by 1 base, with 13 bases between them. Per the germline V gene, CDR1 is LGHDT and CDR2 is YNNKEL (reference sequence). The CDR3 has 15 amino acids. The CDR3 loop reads CASSRKRRGNTEAFF. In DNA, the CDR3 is TGTGCCAGCAGCCGTAAAAGGCGAGGGAACACTGAAGCTTTCTTT.

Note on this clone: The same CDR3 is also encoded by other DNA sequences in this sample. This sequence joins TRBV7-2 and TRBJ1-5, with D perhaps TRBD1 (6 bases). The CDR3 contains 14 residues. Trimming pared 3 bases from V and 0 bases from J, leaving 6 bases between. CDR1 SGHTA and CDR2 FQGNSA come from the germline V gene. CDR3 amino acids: CASSLDSSNQPQHF. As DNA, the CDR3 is TGTGCCAGCAGCTTGGACAGTAGCAATCAGCCCCAGCATTTT.

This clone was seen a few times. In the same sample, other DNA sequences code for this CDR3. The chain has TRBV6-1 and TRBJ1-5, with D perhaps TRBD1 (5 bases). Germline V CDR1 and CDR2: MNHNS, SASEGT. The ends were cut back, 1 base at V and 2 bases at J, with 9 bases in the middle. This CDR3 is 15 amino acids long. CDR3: CASSEVGRGNQPQHF. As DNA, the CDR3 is TGTGCCAGCAGTGAAGTCGGCAGGGGCAATCAGCCCCAGCATTTT.

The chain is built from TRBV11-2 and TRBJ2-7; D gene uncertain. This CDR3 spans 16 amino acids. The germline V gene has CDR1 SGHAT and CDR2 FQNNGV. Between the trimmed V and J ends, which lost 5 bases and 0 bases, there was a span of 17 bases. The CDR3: CASSSLRRLSSYEQYF. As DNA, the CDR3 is TGTGCCAGCAGCAGCCTGCGGCGGCTGAGCTCCTACGAGCAGTACTTC.

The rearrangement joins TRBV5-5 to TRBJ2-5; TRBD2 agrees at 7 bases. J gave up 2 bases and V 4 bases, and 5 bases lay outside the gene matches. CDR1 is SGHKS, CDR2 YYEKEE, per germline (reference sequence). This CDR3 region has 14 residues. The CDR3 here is CASSHPRGQETQYF. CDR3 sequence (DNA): TGTGCCAGCAGCCATCCGCGGGGGCAAGAGACCCAGTACTTC.

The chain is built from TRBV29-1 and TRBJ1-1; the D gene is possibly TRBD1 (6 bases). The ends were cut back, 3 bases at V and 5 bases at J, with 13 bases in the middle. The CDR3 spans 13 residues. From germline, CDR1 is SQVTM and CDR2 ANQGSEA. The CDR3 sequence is CSVERGGGTEAFF. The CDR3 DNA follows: TGCAGCGTTGAGAGAGGGGGAGGGACTGAAGCTTTCTTT.

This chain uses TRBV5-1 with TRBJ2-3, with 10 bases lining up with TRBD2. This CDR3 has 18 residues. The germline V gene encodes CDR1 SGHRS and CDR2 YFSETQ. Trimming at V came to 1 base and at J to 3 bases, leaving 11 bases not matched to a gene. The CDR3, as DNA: TGCGCCAGCAGCTTGAGCGGCTACCTAGCGGGAGCAACAGATACGCAGTATTTT. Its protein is CASSLSGYLAGATDTQYF.

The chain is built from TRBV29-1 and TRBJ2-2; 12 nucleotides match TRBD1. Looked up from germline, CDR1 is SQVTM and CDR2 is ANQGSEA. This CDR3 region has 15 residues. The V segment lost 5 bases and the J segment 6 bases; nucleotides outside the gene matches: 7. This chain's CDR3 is CSVRPGQGAPGELFF. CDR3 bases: TGCAGCGTTCGCCCGGGACAGGGGGCCCCCGGGGAGCTGTTTTTT.

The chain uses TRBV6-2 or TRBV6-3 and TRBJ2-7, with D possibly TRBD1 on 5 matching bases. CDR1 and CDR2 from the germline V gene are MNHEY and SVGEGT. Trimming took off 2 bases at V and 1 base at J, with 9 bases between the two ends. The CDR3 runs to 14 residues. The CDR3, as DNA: TGTGCCAGCAGTTACGTGGCAGGGTCCTACGAGCAGTACTTC. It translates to CASSYVAGSYEQYF.

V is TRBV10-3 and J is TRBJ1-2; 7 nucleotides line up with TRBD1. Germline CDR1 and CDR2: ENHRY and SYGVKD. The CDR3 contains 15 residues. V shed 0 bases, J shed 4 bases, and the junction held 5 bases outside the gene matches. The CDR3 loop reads CAISESTQGVYGYTF. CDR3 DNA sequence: TGTGCCATCAGTGAGTCGACTCAGGGGGTCTATGGCTACACCTTC.

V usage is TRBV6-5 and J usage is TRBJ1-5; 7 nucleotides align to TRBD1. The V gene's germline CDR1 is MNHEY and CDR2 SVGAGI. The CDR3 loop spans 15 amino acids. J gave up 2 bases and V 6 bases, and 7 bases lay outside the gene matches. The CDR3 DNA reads TGTGCCAGCAGCGTCGACAGGGCGGGCAATCAGCCCCAGCATTTT. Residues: CASSVDRAGNQPQHF.

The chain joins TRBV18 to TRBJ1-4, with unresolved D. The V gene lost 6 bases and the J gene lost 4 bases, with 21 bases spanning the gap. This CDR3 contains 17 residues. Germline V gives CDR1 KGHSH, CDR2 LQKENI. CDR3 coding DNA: TGTGCCAGCTCTCCCGCCATCGCAGGCCTATTTAATGAAAAACTGTTTTTT. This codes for CASSPAIAGLFNEKLFF.

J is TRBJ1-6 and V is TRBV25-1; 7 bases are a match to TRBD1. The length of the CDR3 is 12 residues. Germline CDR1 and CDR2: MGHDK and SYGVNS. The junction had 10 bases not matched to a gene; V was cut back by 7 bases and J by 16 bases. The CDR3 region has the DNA TGTGCCAGCAAGGGACAGAACAACCCTCTCCACTTT. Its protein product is CASKGQNNPLHF.

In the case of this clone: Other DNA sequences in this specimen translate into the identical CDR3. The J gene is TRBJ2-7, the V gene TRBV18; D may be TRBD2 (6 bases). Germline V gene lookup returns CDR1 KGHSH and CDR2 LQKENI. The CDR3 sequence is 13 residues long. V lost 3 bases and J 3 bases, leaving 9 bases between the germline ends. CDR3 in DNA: TGTGCCAGCTCACCTCCCGGGGGCTACGAGCAGTACTTC. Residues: CASSPPGGYEQYF.

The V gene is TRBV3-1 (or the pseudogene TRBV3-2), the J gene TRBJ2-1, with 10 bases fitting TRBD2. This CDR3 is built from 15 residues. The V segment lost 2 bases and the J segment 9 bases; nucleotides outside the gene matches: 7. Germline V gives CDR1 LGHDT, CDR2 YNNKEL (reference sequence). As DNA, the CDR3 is TGTGCCAGCAGCCAACCTATAGCGGGGGGAACTGAGCAGTTCTTC. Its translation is CASSQPIAGGTEQFF.

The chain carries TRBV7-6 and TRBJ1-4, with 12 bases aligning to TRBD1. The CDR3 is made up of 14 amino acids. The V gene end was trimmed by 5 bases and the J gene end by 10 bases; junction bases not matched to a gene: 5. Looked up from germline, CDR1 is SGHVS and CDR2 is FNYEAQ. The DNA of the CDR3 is TGTGCCAGCAGCATCGGGACAGGGGGCACAAAACTGTTTTTT. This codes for CASSIGTGGTKLFF.

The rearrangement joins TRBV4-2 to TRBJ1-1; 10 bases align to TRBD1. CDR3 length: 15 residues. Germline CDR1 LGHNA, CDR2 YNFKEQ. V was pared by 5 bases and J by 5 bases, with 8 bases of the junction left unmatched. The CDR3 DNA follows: TGTGCCAGCAGCGGCCGGGACAGGGGCGATACTGAAGCTTTCTTT. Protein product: CASSGRDRGDTEAFF.